Following are 10 T cell receptor beta chains from one sample sequenced in a study of blood T cell repertoires in COVID-19. The method was immunoSEQ multiplex PCR; TCRdb's version includes in-frame clones alone and lacks a portion of them. The sample shows 20,000 to 25,000 clones, around 67% of them seen only once. Sequenced: peripheral blood. These receptors were collected from a human donor in a cohort sampled during active or convalescent COVID-19.

This chain connects TRBV19 to TRBJ1-3, with 7 bases lining up with TRBD1. The CDR3 runs to 14 residues. The junction had 8 bases not matched to a gene; V was cut back by 9 bases and J by 3 bases. Germline CDR1 LNHDA, CDR2 SQIVND (reference sequence). The CDR3 loop is CASGRQGHGNTIYF. The DNA for the CDR3 is TGTGCCAGCGGAAGACAGGGACATGGAAACACCATATATTTT.

The gene calls are TRBV10-2 and TRBJ2-4; maybe TRBD1 (5 bases). Germline CDR1 and CDR2: WSHSY and SAAADI. The CDR3 sequence is 15 residues long. V lost 6 bases and J 1 base, leaving 13 bases between the germline ends. The CDR3 loop is CASSLLDTAKNIQYF. As DNA, the CDR3 is TGCGCCAGCAGCCTTCTGGACACGGCCAAAAACATTCAGTACTTC.

V and J are TRBV5-1 and TRBJ2-2, with D maybe TRBD2 (6 bases). The CDR3 has 15 residues. The germline V gene has CDR1 SGHRS and CDR2 YFSETQ. Trimming took 1 base from V and 1 from J, leaving 8 bases between them. CDR3: CASSLWRGNTGELFF. DNA of the CDR3: TGCGCCAGCAGCTTGTGGCGGGGGAACACCGGGGAGCTGTTTTTT.

The chain recombines TRBV6-2 or TRBV6-3 with TRBJ2-3; the match to TRBD1 covers 10 bases. The CDR3 consists of 15 residues. Germline loops: CDR1 MNHEY, CDR2 SVGEGT. Germline trimming cut 6 bases from V and 3 bases from J; bases unmatched to any gene: 6. The CDR3 loop is CASSFPGQGTDTQYF. In DNA form, the CDR3 reads TGTGCCAGCAGCTTTCCGGGACAGGGGACAGATACGCAGTATTTT.

V and J are TRBV6-5 and TRBJ2-1, with 7 nucleotides matching TRBD1. CDR1 and CDR2 (germline): MNHEY, SVGAGI. Unmatched junction bases numbered 5, after V lost 6 bases and J lost 0 bases. The length of the CDR3 is 15 residues. The CDR3 sequence: CASRKGQVSYNEQFF. CDR3 DNA sequence: TGTGCCAGCAGGAAAGGACAGGTCTCCTACAATGAGCAGTTCTTC.

The chain combines TRBV14 with TRBJ2-3, with D perhaps matching TRBD1 (5 bases). CDR1 is SGHDN and CDR2 is FVKESK in the germline V gene. This CDR3 spans 15 amino acids. V gave up 1 base and J gave up 1 base, with 9 bases separating them. CDR3 amino acids: CASSQVRGGTDTQYF. Written as DNA, the CDR3 is TGTGCCAGCAGCCAAGTAAGGGGTGGCACAGATACGCAGTATTTT.

The chain recombines TRBV7-2 with TRBJ2-7; the D is unclear. CDR3 size: 11 residues. Trimming took off 4 bases at V and 4 bases at J, with 5 bases between the two ends. CDR1 and CDR2 (germline): SGHTA, FQGNSA. The CDR3 region is CASSSYYEQYF. CDR3 nucleotides: TGTGCCAGCAGCTCGTATTACGAGCAGTACTTC.

This rearrangement joins TRBV18 to TRBJ2-6, with D perhaps TRBD2 (6 bases). There are 19 residues in the CDR3. CDR1 is KGHSH and CDR2 is LQKENI in the germline V gene. Trimming removed 1 base from V and 0 bases from J, with 16 bases in between. The chain's CDR3 is CASSPLFGGIHSGANVLTF. As DNA, the CDR3 is TGTGCCAGCTCACCACTCTTTGGCGGGATCCACTCTGGGGCCAACGTCCTGACTTTC.

The chain combines TRBV10-2 with TRBJ2-1; 10 bases are shared with TRBD2. This CDR3 comprises 16 residues. V was pared by 5 bases and J by 1 base, with 5 bases of the junction left unmatched. The germline V gene encodes CDR1 WSHSY and CDR2 SAAADI. As DNA, the CDR3 is TGCGCCAGCAGTCCTCTAGCGGGAGAGTCCTACAATGAGCAGTTCTTC. Protein sequence: CASSPLAGESYNEQFF.

The chain links TRBV6-4 to TRBJ2-2; D is uncertain. Germline CDR1 and CDR2: MRHNA and SNTAGT. The V and J ends lost 6 bases and 0 bases respectively, with 11 bases between them. The CDR3 sequence is 15 residues long. CDR3 sequence reads: CASSAIETNTGELFF. The CDR3 bases are TGTGCCAGCAGCGCCATAGAGACGAACACCGGGGAGCTGTTTTTT.